A single sample is the source of the 2 T cell receptor beta chains below, sequenced in a study of blood T cell repertoires in COVID-19. The repertoire was sequenced with immunoSEQ multiplex PCR; TCRdb's copy has only in-frame clones and lacks some. Among 300,000 to 400,000 clones listed, about 87% were seen once. The specimen was peripheral blood. These receptors all stem from a human donor in a cohort sampled during active COVID-19.

The gene calls are TRBV6-6 and TRBJ1-5, with a weak D call TRBD1 (6 bases). Trimming left V 0 bases short and J 6 bases short, with 9 bases between. CDR3 size: 14 residues. The germline V gene has CDR1 MNHNY and CDR2 SVGAGI (reference sequence). In DNA form, the CDR3 reads TGTGCCAGCAGTTACTCTACAGGGTCTCAGCCCCAGCATTTT. Translating gives CASSYSTGSQPQHF.

The chain is built from TRBV3-1 (or the pseudogene TRBV3-2) and TRBJ2-5; D may be TRBD2 (5 bases). With 0 bases removed from V and 2 bases from J, the gap between germline ends came to 10 bases. Germline V CDR1 and CDR2: LGHDT, YNNKEL (reference sequence). The CDR3 runs to 15 residues. The CDR3 loop reads CASSQEVTGQETQYF. The DNA for the CDR3 is TGTGCCAGCAGCCAAGAGGTCACGGGGCAAGAGACCCAGTACTTC.